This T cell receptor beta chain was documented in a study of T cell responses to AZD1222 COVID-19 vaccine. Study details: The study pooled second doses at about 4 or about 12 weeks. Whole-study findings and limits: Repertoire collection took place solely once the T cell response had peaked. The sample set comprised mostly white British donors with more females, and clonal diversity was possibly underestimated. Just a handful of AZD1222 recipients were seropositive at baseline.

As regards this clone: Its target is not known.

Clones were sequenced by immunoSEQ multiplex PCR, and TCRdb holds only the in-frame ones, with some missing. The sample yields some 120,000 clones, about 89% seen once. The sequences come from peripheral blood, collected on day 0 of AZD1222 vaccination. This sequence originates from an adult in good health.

DNA for the CDR3: TGCGCCAGCAGCCTCCGGGATAATTCACCCCTCCACTTT. It is translated as CASSLRDNSPLHF. The chain couples TRBV5-1 to TRBJ1-6; D gene unclear. This CDR3 has 13 residues. The germline CDR1 and CDR2 sequences are SGHRS and YFSETQ. Trimming removed 4 bases at V and 5 bases at J, with 7 bases between.